Included here is one T cell receptor (beta chain) sequence, with context. The data originate from a study of blood T cell repertoires in COVID-19. Across the study: The United States, Italy and Spain provided the acute and convalescent COVID-19 samples. PBMCs, B-cell-depleted T cells, or T cells were the source of the cDNA or gDNA that made up the material.

The data were produced by immunoSEQ multiplex PCR, yet TCRdb's version contains in-frame clones alone and is incomplete. This sample carries about 120,000 clones, around three quarters of them seen once, and the ten largest clones take roughly 4.3%. Germline CDR1 is MDHEN and CDR2 is SYDVKM. CDR3 length: 12 residues. Trimming cost V 6 bases and J 9 bases, with 13 bases left between them. The specimen was peripheral blood. The receptor comes from an elderly woman with acute or convalescent COVID-19. The chain employs TRBV28 and TRBJ2-3; TRBD1 is a possible D gene (6 bases). CDR3 amino acids: CASRDPGQTQYF. The CDR3 bases are TGTGCCAGCAGGGACCCGGGACAAACGCAGTATTTT.